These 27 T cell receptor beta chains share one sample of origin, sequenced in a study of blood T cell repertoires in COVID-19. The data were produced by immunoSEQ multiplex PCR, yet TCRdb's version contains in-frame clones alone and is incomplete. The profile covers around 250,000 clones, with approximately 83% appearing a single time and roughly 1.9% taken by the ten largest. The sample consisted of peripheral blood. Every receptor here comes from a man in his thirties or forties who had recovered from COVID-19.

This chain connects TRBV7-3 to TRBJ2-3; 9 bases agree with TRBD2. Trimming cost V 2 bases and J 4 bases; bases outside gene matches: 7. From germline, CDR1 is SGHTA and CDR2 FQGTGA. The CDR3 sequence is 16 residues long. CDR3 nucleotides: TGTGCCAGCAGCTTAGGGCCAGCGGGGGGTCCAGATACGCAGTATTTT. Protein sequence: CASSLGPAGGPDTQYF. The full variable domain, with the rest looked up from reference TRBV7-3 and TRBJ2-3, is GAGVSQTPSNKVTEKGKYVELRCDPISGHTALYWYRQSLGQGPEFLIYFQGTGAADDSGLPNDRFFAVRPEGSVSTLKIQRTERGDSAVYLCASSLGPAGGPDTQYFGPGTRLTVL.

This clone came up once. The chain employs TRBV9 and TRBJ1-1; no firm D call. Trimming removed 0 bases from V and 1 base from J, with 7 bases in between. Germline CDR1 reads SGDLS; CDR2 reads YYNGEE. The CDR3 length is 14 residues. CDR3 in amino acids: CASSVESRNTEAFF. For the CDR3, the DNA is TGTGCCAGCAGCGTAGAATCCAGGAACACTGAAGCTTTCTTT.

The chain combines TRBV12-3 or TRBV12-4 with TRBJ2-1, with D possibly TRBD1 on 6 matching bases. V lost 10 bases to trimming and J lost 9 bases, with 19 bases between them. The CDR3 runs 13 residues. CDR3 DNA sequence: TGTGCCACCGCCCGGGACACAAGGGGTGAGCAGTTCTTC. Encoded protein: CATARDTRGEQFF.

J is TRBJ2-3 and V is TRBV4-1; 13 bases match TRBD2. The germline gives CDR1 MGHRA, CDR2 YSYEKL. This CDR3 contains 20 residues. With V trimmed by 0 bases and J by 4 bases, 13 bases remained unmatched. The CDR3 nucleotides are TGCGCCAGCAGCCAAGATTGGGAACTAGCGGGGGGGAAGGGGGCAGATACGCAGTATTTT. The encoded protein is CASSQDWELAGGKGADTQYF.

The CDR3 region has the DNA TGTGCCAGTAGTATAGGGGGCAGCTCTGGAAACACCATATATTTT. Encoded protein: CASSIGGSSGNTIYF. The chain uses TRBV19 and TRBJ1-3; TRBD1 might be the D (5 bases). CDR3 length: 15 residues. The V end was cut by 1 base, the J end by 0 bases, with 7 bases between. Germline V lookup: CDR1 LNHDA, CDR2 SQIVND (reference sequence).

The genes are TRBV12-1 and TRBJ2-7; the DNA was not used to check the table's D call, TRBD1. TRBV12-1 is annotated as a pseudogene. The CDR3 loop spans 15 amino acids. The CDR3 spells CASSLSFIQTYEQYV. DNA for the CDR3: TGTGCCAGCAGCTTAAGTTTCATACAAACCTACGAGCAGTACGTC.

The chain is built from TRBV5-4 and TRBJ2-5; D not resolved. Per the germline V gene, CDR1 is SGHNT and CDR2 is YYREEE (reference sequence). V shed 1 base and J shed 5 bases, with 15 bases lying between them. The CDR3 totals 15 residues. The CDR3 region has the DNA TGTGCCAGCAGCTTGCGGTTGTTCGCCGGGGAGACCCAGTACTTC. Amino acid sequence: CASSLRLFAGETQYF.

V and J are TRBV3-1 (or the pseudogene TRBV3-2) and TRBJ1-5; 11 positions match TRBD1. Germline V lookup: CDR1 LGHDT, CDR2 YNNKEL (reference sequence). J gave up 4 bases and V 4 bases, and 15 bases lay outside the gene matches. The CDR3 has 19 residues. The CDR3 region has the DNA TGTGCCAGCAGCCTTGGGACAGGGGGGGAACTGGGCAATAATCAGCCCCAGCATTTT. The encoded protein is CASSLGTGGELGNNQPQHF.

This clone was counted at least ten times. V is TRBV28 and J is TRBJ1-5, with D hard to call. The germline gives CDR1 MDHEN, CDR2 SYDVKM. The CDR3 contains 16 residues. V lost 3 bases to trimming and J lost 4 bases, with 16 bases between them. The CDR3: CASSFRLQKNNQPQHF. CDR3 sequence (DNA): TGTGCCAGCAGTTTCCGTTTGCAGAAGAATAATCAGCCCCAGCATTTT. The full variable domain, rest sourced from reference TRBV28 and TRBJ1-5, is DVKVTQSSRYLVKRTGEKVFLECVQDMDHENMFWYRQDPGLGLRLIYFSYDVKMKEKGDIPEGYSVSREKKERFSLILESASTNQTSMYLCASSFRLQKNNQPQHFGDGTRLSIL.

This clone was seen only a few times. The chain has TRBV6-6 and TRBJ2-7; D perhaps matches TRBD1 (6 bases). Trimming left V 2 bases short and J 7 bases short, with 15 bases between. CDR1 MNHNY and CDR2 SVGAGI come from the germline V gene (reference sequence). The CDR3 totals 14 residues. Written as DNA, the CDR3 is TGTGCCAGCAGTTACACTACACAGGGCTGGGAGCAGTACGTC. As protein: CASSYTTQGWEQYV.

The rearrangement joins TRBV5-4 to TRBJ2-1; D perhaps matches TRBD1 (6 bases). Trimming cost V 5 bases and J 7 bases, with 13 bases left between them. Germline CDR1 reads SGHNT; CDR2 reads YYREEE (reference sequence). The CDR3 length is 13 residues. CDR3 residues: CASRPLQGNEQFF. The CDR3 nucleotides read TGTGCCAGCAGACCCCTGCAGGGGAATGAGCAGTTCTTC.

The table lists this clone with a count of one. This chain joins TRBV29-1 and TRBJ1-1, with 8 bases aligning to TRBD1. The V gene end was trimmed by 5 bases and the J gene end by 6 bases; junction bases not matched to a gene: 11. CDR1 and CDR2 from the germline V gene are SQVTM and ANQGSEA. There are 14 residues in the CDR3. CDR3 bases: TGCAGCGTTATCAACCAGGGGGCAGGGGCTGAAGCTTTCTTT. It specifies CSVINQGAGAEAFF. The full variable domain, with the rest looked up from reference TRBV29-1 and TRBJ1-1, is SAVISQKPSRDICQRGTSLTIQCQVDSQVTMMFWYRQQPGQSLTLIATANQGSEATYESGFVIDKFPISRPNLTFSTLTVSNMSPEDSSIYLCSVINQGAGAEAFFGQGTRLTVV.

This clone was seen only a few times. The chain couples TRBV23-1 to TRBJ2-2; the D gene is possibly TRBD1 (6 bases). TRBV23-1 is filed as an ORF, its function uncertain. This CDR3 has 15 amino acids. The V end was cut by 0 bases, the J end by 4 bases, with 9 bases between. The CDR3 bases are TGCGCCAGCAGTCAATCGGACAGACCCACCGGGGAGCTGTTTTTT. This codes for CASSQSDRPTGELFF.

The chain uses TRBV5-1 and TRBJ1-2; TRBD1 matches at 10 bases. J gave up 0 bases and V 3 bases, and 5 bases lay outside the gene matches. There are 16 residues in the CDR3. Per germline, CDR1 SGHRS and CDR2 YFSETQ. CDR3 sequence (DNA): TGCGCCAGCAGCTCAGGACAGGGGGTAGCTAACTATGGCTACACCTTC. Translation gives CASSSGQGVANYGYTF. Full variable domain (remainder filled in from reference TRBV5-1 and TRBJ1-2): KAGVTQTPRYLIKTRGQQVTLSCSPISGHRSVSWYQQTPGQGLQFLFEYFSETQRNKGNFPGRFSGRQFSNSRSEMNVSTLELGDSALYLCASSSGQGVANYGYTFGSGTRLTVV.

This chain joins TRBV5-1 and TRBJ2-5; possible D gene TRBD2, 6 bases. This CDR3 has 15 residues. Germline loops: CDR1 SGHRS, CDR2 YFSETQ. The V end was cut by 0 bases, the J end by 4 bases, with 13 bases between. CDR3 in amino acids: CASSLAGGRGETQYF. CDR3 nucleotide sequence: TGCGCCAGCAGCTTGGCCGGGGGTCGAGGAGAGACCCAGTACTTC.

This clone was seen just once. DNA of the CDR3: TGTGCCAGCAGCTCCACATGGACAGGGTTCTACAATGAGCAGTTCTTC. It translates to CASSSTWTGFYNEQFF. The J gene is TRBJ2-1, the V gene TRBV7-3, with 8 bases aligning to TRBD1. Per the germline V gene, CDR1 is SGHTA and CDR2 is FQGTGA. The CDR3 spans 16 residues. Unmatched junction bases numbered 8, after V lost 4 bases and J lost 3 bases.

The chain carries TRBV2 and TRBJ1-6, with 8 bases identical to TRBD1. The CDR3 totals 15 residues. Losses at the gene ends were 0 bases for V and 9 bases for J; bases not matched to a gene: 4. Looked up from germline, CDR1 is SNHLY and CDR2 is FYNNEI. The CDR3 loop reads CASSEAQGASSPLHF. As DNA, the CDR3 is TGTGCCAGCAGTGAAGCGCAGGGGGCGTCTTCACCCCTCCACTTT. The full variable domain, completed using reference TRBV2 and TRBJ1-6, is EPEVTQTPSHQVTQMGQEVILRCVPISNHLYFYWYRQILGQKVEFLVSFYNNEISEKSEIFDDQFSVERPDGSNFTLKIRSTKLEDSAMYFCASSEAQGASSPLHFGNGTRLTVT.

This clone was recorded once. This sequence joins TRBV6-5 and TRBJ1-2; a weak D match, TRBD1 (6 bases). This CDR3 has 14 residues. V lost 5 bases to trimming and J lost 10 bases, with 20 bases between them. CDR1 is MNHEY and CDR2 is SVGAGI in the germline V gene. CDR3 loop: CASSIGQSQPSYTF. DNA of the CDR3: TGTGCCAGCAGTATAGGACAGAGCCAACCATCCTACACCTTC.

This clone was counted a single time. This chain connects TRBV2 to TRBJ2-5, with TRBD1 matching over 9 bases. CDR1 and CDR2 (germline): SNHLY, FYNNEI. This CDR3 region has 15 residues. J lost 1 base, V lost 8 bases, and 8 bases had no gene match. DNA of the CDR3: TGTGCCAGCGGCCAGGACAGGGGAGGCCAAGAGACCCAGTACTTC. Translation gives CASGQDRGGQETQYF.

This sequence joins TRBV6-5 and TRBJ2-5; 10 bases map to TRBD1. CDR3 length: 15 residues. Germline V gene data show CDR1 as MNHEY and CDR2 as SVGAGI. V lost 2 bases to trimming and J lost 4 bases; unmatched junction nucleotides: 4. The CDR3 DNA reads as TGTGCCAGCAGTTACCGGGGACAGGGGCGAGAGACCCAGTACTTC. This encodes CASSYRGQGRETQYF.

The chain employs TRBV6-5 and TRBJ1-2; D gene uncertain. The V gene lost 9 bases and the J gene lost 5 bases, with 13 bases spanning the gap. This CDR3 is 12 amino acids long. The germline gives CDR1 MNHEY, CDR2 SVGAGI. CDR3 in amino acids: CASSAAGYGYTF. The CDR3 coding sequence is TGTGCCAGTTCTGCGGCGGGTTATGGCTACACCTTC.

The CDR3 is CATSGGTEYQPQHF. The CDR3 DNA reads as TGTGCCACCAGCGGCGGGACAGAGTATCAGCCCCAGCATTTT. The chain recombines TRBV15 with TRBJ1-5; 7 bases are shared with TRBD1. CDR3 length: 14 amino acids. Unmatched junction bases numbered 6, after V lost 5 bases and J lost 5 bases. From germline, CDR1 is LNHNV and CDR2 YYDKDF (reference sequence).

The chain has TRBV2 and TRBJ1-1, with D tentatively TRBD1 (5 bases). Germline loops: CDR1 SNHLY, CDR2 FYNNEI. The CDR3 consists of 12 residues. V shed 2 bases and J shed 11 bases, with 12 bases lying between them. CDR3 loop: CASSETPTEAFF. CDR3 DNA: TGTGCCAGCAGTGAAACCCCGACAGAGGCTTTCTTT. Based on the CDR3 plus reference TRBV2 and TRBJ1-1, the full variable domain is EPEVTQTPSHQVTQMGQEVILRCVPISNHLYFYWYRQILGQKVEFLVSFYNNEISEKSEIFDDQFSVERPDGSNFTLKIRSTKLEDSAMYFCASSETPTEAFFGQGTRLTVV.

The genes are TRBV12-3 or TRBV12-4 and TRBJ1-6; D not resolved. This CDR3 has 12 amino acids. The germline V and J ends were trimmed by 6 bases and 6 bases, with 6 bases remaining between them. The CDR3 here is CASSPINSPLHF. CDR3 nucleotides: TGTGCCAGCAGCCCAATTAATTCACCCCTCCACTTT.

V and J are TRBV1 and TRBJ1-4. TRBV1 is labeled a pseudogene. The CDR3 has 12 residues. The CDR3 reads CTPQRGIEKLFF. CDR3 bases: TGCACCCCGCAACGAGGGATTGAAAAACTGTTTTTT.

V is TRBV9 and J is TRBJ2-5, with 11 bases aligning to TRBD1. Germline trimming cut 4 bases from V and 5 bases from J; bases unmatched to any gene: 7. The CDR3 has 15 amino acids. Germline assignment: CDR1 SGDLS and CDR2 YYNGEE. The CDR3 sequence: CASSSRTGGGETQYF. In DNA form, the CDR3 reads TGTGCCAGCAGCTCTCGGACAGGGGGCGGCGAGACCCAGTACTTC.

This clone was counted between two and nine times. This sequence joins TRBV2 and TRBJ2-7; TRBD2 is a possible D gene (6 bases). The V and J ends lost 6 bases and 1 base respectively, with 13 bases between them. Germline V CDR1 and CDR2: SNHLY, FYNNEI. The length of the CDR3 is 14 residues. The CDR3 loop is CASRESGLSYEQYV. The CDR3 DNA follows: TGTGCCAGCAGGGAATCGGGACTGTCCTACGAGCAGTACGTC.